The 7 T cell receptor beta chains given below trace back to one sample, sequenced in a study of T cells in Graves' hyperthyroidism and ophthalmopathy. Amplification targeted TCR beta CDR3 regions from RNA transcripts. The HTBI primer set served for first-round RT-PCR of the TCR CDR3. TCRdb independently ran MiXCR on the multiplex PCR reads; one entry per CDR3 protein. Here the sample spans 250,000 to 400,000 distinct CDR3 sequences, around 15% being singletons. The sample was blood. Source of these receptors: a woman between 40 and 50 years old with Graves' ophthalmopathy.

This clonotype has a count of ten or more. The chain combines TRBV28 with TRBJ2-7; a possible D gene is TRBD1 (6 bases). The CDR3 totals 14 residues. Trimming took off 6 bases at V and 2 bases at J, with 14 bases between the two ends. Germline V CDR1 and CDR2: MDHEN, SYDVKM. In DNA, the CDR3 is TGTGCCAGCAGAAAGGGACATACGACCTACGAGCAGTACTTC. As protein: CASRKGHTTYEQYF.

With regard to this clonotype: Just one base apart from a much larger clone, this may be a read error. The gene calls are TRBV20-1 and TRBJ2-3; no firm D call. CDR3 size: 12 residues. CDR1 and CDR2 (germline): DFQATT, SNEGSKA (reference sequence). The CDR3 is CGARWSADTQYF. As DNA, the CDR3 is TGCGGTGCTAGATGGTCTGCAGATACGCAGTATTTT.

This clonotype was seen many times. The chain is built from TRBV5-1 and TRBJ1-2; D may be TRBD1 (6 bases). CDR1 is SGHRS, CDR2 YFSETQ, per germline. V was shortened by 5 bases and J by 4 bases, with 18 bases between the two germline ends. The CDR3 extends over 15 amino acids. The CDR3 here is CASRSDRQRAYGYTF. The CDR3 DNA sequence: TGCGCCAGCAGGTCCGACAGGCAAAGGGCCTATGGCTACACCTTC.

This clonotype showed up many times. CDR3 in amino acids: CASRDASGHEQYF. The DNA for the CDR3 is TGTGCCTCCAGGGACGCTTCGGGACACGAGCAGTACTTC. The chain recombines TRBV6-2 or TRBV6-3 with TRBJ2-7; D possibly matches TRBD1 or TRBD2 (5 bases each). The CDR3 spans 13 residues. CDR1 is MNHEY, CDR2 SVGEGT, per germline. V gave up 11 bases and J gave up 5 bases, with 19 bases separating them.

Written as DNA, the CDR3 is TGTGCCAGCAGTCCACGACCTTGGGCAGGCAGCTCCTACGAGCAGTACTTC. This encodes CASSPRPWAGSSYEQYF. The V call is TRBV6-1, the J call TRBJ2-7; D is undetermined. Germline V lookup: CDR1 MNHNS, CDR2 SASEGT. The CDR3 is 17 residues long. V was pared by 5 bases and J by 0 bases, with 20 bases between.

This clonotype was seen repeatedly, ten times or more. The chain links TRBV12-5 to TRBJ2-1, with D perhaps TRBD1 (6 bases). The CDR3 runs 16 residues. The germline V gene has CDR1 LGHNT and CDR2 FRNRAP. V lost 6 bases, J lost 4 bases, and 19 bases lay in between. The CDR3 bases are TGTGCTAGTGGCCGCTCCACCGACGGACAGTACAATGAGCAGTTCTTC. This gives the protein CASGRSTDGQYNEQFF. Variable domain in full (rest from reference TRBV12-5 and TRBJ2-1): DARVTQTPRHKVTEMGQEVTMRCQPILGHNTVFWYRQTMMQGLELLAYFRNRAPLDDSGMPKDRFSAEMPDATLATLKIQPSEPRDSAVYFCASGRSTDGQYNEQFFGPGTRLTVL.

This clonotype was seen more than once but under ten times. The chain joins TRBV5-1 to TRBJ2-7; 9 positions match TRBD1. Trimming removed 5 bases from V and 6 bases from J; junction bases left unmatched: 9. CDR1 and CDR2 (germline): SGHRS, YFSETQ. The CDR3 extends over 14 amino acids. This chain's CDR3 is CASSSDRGDGEQYF. The CDR3 DNA reads TGCGCCAGCAGTTCGGACAGGGGAGACGGCGAGCAGTACTTC.